This passage covers 32 T cell receptor beta chains from one sample sequenced in a study of cytomegalovirus exposure and HLA in healthy donors. PCR employed 60 Vbeta and 13 Jbeta primers. TCRdb's table, derived via immunoSEQ multiplex PCR, lists solely in-frame clones and lacks some. The repertoire holds more than 85,000 clones, with over 60% as singletons. The sequencing input was PBMCs. These receptors all stem from a female donor in good health and CMV-seropositive.

This chain links TRBV10-1 with TRBJ1-6; D possibly corresponds to TRBD1 (6 bases). This CDR3 spans 17 amino acids. From germline, CDR1 is WNHNN and CDR2 SYGVQD (reference sequence). V was cut by 6 bases and J by 1 base, with 16 bases left in between. The CDR3 bases are TGCGCCAGCAGAAAAAACAGGGAAAGGTCCTATAATTCACCCCTCCACTTT. It encodes CASRKNRERSYNSPLHF.

The chain has TRBV2 and TRBJ1-2, with 9 positions matching TRBD1. The V and J ends lost 6 bases and 3 bases, in that order; junction bases with no gene match: 5. This CDR3 has 14 residues. CDR1 is SNHLY, CDR2 FYNNEI, per germline. The DNA of the CDR3 is TGTGCCAGCAGCGACAGGGGGGGGTACTATGGCTACACCTTC. It specifies CASSDRGGYYGYTF.

This clone showed up just once. The rearrangement joins TRBV6-5 to TRBJ2-2; tentatively, D is TRBD2 (5 bases). Trimming pared 0 bases from V and 6 bases from J, leaving 8 bases between. This CDR3 comprises 14 residues. Germline V gene sequence: CDR1 MNHEY, CDR2 SVGAGI. The CDR3 spells CASSYSTNPGELFF. CDR3 nucleotide sequence: TGTGCCAGCAGTTACTCGACTAATCCCGGGGAGCTGTTTTTT.

J is TRBJ2-5 and V is TRBV5-6; 7 nucleotides line up with TRBD2. V lost 2 bases and J lost 1; bases outside the gene matches: 11. The CDR3 has 17 residues. Germline V gives CDR1 SGHDT, CDR2 YYEEEE. In DNA form, the CDR3 reads TGTGCCAGCAGCTTAGGGGCTAGCGGAAGGGGCCAAGAGACCCAGTACTTC. Encoded protein: CASSLGASGRGQETQYF.

The genes are TRBV9 and TRBJ2-2; perhaps TRBD1 as D (5 bases). Deletions cut 0 bases from V and 4 bases from J, with 10 bases between. The length of the CDR3 is 15 residues. Germline CDR1 reads SGDLS; CDR2 reads YYNGEE. As DNA, the CDR3 is TGTGCCAGCAGCGTAGAAACAGGCCCCACCGGGGAGCTGTTTTTT. Amino acids: CASSVETGPTGELFF.

This clone was observed a handful of times. The gene calls are TRBV14 and TRBJ2-5; D is possibly TRBD2 (5 bases). CDR1 is SGHDN, CDR2 FVKESK, per germline. This CDR3 is 17 amino acids long. Trimming shortened V by 1 base and J by 5 bases, and 20 bases separated the two germline ends. DNA of the CDR3: TGTGCCAGCAGCCAAGTAAGGTGGGAGAACCCTGGGGAGACCCAGTACTTC. Translated, it gives CASSQVRWENPGETQYF.

The V gene is TRBV5-1, the J gene TRBJ2-3; 8 nucleotides align to TRBD2. Germline CDR1 is SGHRS and CDR2 is YFSETQ. The CDR3 loop spans 15 amino acids. Trimming removed 3 bases from V and 6 bases from J; junction bases left unmatched: 9. This CDR3 reads CASSSGLAGSDTQYF. The DNA of the CDR3 is TGCGCCAGCAGCTCCGGACTAGCAGGTTCCGATACGCAGTATTTT.

This clone was found once. The genes are TRBV19 and TRBJ2-1; D possibly corresponds to TRBD1 (6 bases). Germline V gene lookup returns CDR1 LNHDA and CDR2 SQIVND (reference sequence). Trimming cost V 5 bases and J 5 bases, with 25 bases left between them. The CDR3 contains 18 residues. In nucleotides, the CDR3 is TGTGCCAGTAGTTTCAGGGGTCAATCAAGGGCCCTAGACAATGAGCAGTTCTTC. This gives the protein CASSFRGQSRALDNEQFF.

The V gene is TRBV5-1, the J gene TRBJ2-1; possible D gene TRBD2, 5 bases. The germline V gene has CDR1 SGHRS and CDR2 YFSETQ. The CDR3 runs 13 residues. The ends were cut back, 1 base at V and 9 bases at J, with 11 bases in the middle. CDR3 sequence reads: CASSLSQGGEQFF. DNA of the CDR3: TGCGCCAGCAGCTTGTCTCAAGGAGGTGAGCAGTTCTTC.

J is TRBJ2-7 and V is TRBV30; D gene unclear. Germline assignment: CDR1 GTSNPN and CDR2 SVGIG (reference sequence). V lost 3 bases and J 6 bases, leaving 9 bases between the germline ends. This CDR3 region has 11 residues. This chain's CDR3 is CAWRGLGEQYF. As DNA, the CDR3 is TGTGCCTGGAGGGGCCTTGGCGAGCAGTACTTC.

This clone is categorized as medium-sized. This rearrangement joins TRBV7-9 to TRBJ2-7, with a tentative D call TRBD2 (5 bases). V was clipped by 9 bases and J by 5 bases, with 20 bases between them. The CDR3 extends over 14 amino acids. Looked up from germline, CDR1 is SEHNR and CDR2 is FQNEAQ (reference sequence). This CDR3 is CASIRGRDSHEQYF. In DNA form, the CDR3 reads TGTGCCAGTATCCGAGGACGGGATTCCCACGAGCAGTACTTC.

V is TRBV18 and J is TRBJ2-1, with 9 bases lining up with TRBD2. V shed 1 base, J shed 0 bases, and the junction held 7 bases outside the gene matches. Looked up from germline, CDR1 is KGHSH and CDR2 is LQKENI. This CDR3 comprises 18 residues. The CDR3 protein is CASSPRAGGASSYNEQFF. In DNA form, the CDR3 reads TGTGCCAGCTCACCACGGGCGGGGGGGGCAAGCTCCTACAATGAGCAGTTCTTC.

This clone has only a few counts. The CDR3 bases are TGTGCCAGCACGAACAGGAACACTGAAGCTTTCTTT. Translation: CASTNRNTEAFF. The V gene is TRBV5-4, the J gene TRBJ1-1, with D unresolved. V lost 6 bases to trimming and J lost 1 base, with 7 bases between them. The CDR3 spans 12 residues. Germline assignment: CDR1 SGHNT and CDR2 YYREEE (reference sequence).

The chain uses TRBV29-1 and TRBJ1-2; TRBD1 matches at 9 bases. CDR1 is SQVTM and CDR2 is ANQGSEA in the germline V gene. The CDR3 runs 14 residues. Losses at the gene ends were 6 bases for V and 3 bases for J; bases not matched to a gene: 8. CDR3: CSVLTGGEDYGYTF. The DNA of the CDR3 is TGCAGCGTCCTAACAGGGGGCGAGGACTATGGCTACACCTTC. The full variable domain, completed using reference TRBV29-1 and TRBJ1-2, is SAVISQKPSRDICQRGTSLTIQCQVDSQVTMMFWYRQQPGQSLTLIATANQGSEATYESGFVIDKFPISRPNLTFSTLTVSNMSPEDSSIYLCSVLTGGEDYGYTFGSGTRLTVV.

The chain uses TRBV9 and TRBJ2-3; D gene unclear. Between the trimmed V and J ends, which lost 0 bases and 4 bases, there was a span of 9 bases. Germline V lookup: CDR1 SGDLS, CDR2 YYNGEE. The length of the CDR3 is 14 residues. The CDR3: CASSVDPVSDTQYF. Here the CDR3 DNA reads TGTGCCAGCAGCGTAGACCCAGTTTCAGATACGCAGTATTTT. Combining the CDR3 with reference TRBV9 and TRBJ2-3 gives the whole variable domain DSGVTQTPKHLITATGQRVTLRCSPRSGDLSVYWYQQSLDQGLQFLIQYYNGEERAKGNILERFSAQQFPDLHSELNLSSLELGDSALYFCASSVDPVSDTQYFGPGTRLTVL.

The chain combines TRBV14 with TRBJ2-7, with 9 nucleotides matching TRBD1. The ends lost 4 bases at V and 10 bases at J; junction bases unmatched: 14. The CDR3 covers 15 residues. Germline V gene lookup returns CDR1 SGHDN and CDR2 FVKESK. CDR3 amino acids: CASSRSGTGQRPQYF. CDR3 DNA: TGTGCCAGCAGCCGCTCCGGGACAGGGCAGCGTCCTCAGTACTTC.

V is TRBV5-1 and J is TRBJ1-2; D may be TRBD1 (5 bases). V lost 0 bases and J lost 5, with 14 bases in between. Germline CDR1 SGHRS, CDR2 YFSETQ. CDR3 size: 15 residues. The CDR3 here is CASSLEGREEYGYTF. DNA for the CDR3: TGCGCCAGCAGCTTGGAGGGCAGGGAAGAATATGGCTACACCTTC.

On this clone: The junction and the germline gene differ at one end; a read error may be behind it. The genes are TRBV7-9 and TRBJ1-2; 7 bases are a match to TRBD1. The V gene's germline CDR1 is SEHNR and CDR2 FQNEAQ (reference sequence). This CDR3 has 12 residues. CDR3 nucleotide sequence: TGTTCCAGCAGCCGTACAGGGGATGGCTACACCTTC. This encodes CSSSRTGDGYTF.

V usage is TRBV2 and J usage is TRBJ1-1; 8 bases map to TRBD1. The CDR3 totals 15 residues. The germline V gene has CDR1 SNHLY and CDR2 FYNNEI. The V segment lost 6 bases and the J segment 3 bases; nucleotides outside the gene matches: 9. The CDR3, as DNA: TGTGCCAGCAGCGACGACAGGGGTCGGTACACTGAAGCTTTCTTT. This codes for CASSDDRGRYTEAFF.

The rearrangement uses TRBV5-6 and TRBJ2-5, with TRBD2 matching 11 bases. This CDR3 region has 15 residues. The V gene's germline CDR1 is SGHDT and CDR2 YYEEEE. The trim removed 2 bases at V and 4 bases at J, leaving 4 bases unmatched. DNA for the CDR3: TGTGCCAGCAGCTTATTAGCGGGGGGGCCAGAGACCCAGTACTTC. The encoded protein is CASSLLAGGPETQYF. The whole variable domain, filled in from reference TRBV5-6 and TRBJ2-5, reads DAGVTQSPTHLIKTRGQQVTLRCSPKSGHDTVSWYQQALGQGPQFIFQYYEEEERQRGNFPDRFSGHQFPNYSSELNVNALLLGDSALYLCASSLLAGGPETQYFGPGTRLLVL.

The chain uses TRBV7-7 and TRBJ2-5; D ambiguous. Trimming left V 4 bases short and J 4 bases short, with 4 bases between. Germline V gene data show CDR1 as SSHAT and CDR2 as FNYEAQ (reference sequence). The CDR3 covers 11 residues. CDR3 sequence (DNA): TGTGCCAGCAGCTCCGGAGAGACCCAGTACTTC. Translating gives CASSSGETQYF.

CDR3 region: CSVEGFKGQGPRGYTF. DNA for the CDR3: TGCAGCGTTGAGGGATTTAAGGGACAGGGCCCAAGGGGCTACACCTTC. This chain joins TRBV29-1 and TRBJ1-2; the match to TRBD1 covers 9 bases. V gave up 3 bases and J gave up 8 bases; unmatched junction bases: 16. The CDR3 is 16 amino acids. The germline V gene has CDR1 SQVTM and CDR2 ANQGSEA.

The CDR3 region is CASSVTPGTGGLQDTQYF. Written as DNA, the CDR3 is TGTGCCAGCAGTGTCACCCCCGGGACAGGGGGCCTACAGGATACGCAGTATTTT. V usage is TRBV6-1 and J usage is TRBJ2-3; 12 bases fit TRBD1. The CDR3 spans 18 residues. V dropped 4 bases and J dropped 6; count of bases not matched to a gene: 14. The germline V gene has CDR1 MNHNS and CDR2 SASEGT.

This clone was observed a handful of times. This chain links TRBV27 with TRBJ2-1; 7 nucleotides match TRBD2. V was pared by 10 bases and J by 5 bases, with 14 bases of the junction left unmatched. CDR3 size: 15 residues. Per the germline V gene, CDR1 is MNHEY and CDR2 is SMNVEV (reference sequence). CDR3 DNA sequence: TGTGCCACCTCCCGTGGAGGGAGGGCCCACAATGAGCAGTTCTTC. Residues: CATSRGGRAHNEQFF.

J is TRBJ1-5 and V is TRBV30; perhaps TRBD1 as D (5 bases). V was clipped by 5 bases and J by 5 bases, with 13 bases between them. The germline V gene encodes CDR1 GTSNPN and CDR2 SVGIG (reference sequence). This CDR3 has 13 amino acids. Here the CDR3 DNA reads TGTGCCTGGGGTAAGGGGTGGGATCAGCCCCAGCATTTT. It specifies CAWGKGWDQPQHF.

The chain employs TRBV7-2 and TRBJ1-1; no reliable D call. V lost 8 bases, J lost 0 bases, and 13 bases lay in between. The germline V gene encodes CDR1 SGHTA and CDR2 FQGNSA. CDR3 length equals 14 residues. Here the CDR3 reads CASREGNMNTEAFF. The DNA for the CDR3 is TGTGCCAGCCGGGAAGGGAACATGAACACTGAAGCTTTCTTT.

This clone was observed once. This chain joins TRBV19 and TRBJ1-5; 10 bases are shared with TRBD1. With 7 bases clipped from V and 6 bases from J, the junction kept 6 bases outside the gene matches. There are 14 residues in the CDR3. The germline CDR1 and CDR2 sequences are LNHDA and SQIVND (reference sequence). For the CDR3, the DNA is TGTGCCAGTACCGACAGGGGGCGAAGTCAGCCCCAGCATTTT. This gives the protein CASTDRGRSQPQHF.

This chain joins TRBV30 and TRBJ2-3; TRBD2 matches at 9 bases. The CDR3 is 15 amino acids. V was clipped by 3 bases and J by 0 bases; unmatched bases: 4. The germline CDR1 and CDR2 sequences are GTSNPN and SVGIG (reference sequence). CDR3 amino acids: CAWRVAGASTDTQYF. The CDR3 DNA follows: TGTGCCTGGAGGGTAGCGGGGGCGAGCACAGATACGCAGTATTTT. Combining the CDR3 with reference TRBV30 and TRBJ2-3 gives the whole variable domain SQTIHQWPATLVQPVGSPLSLECTVEGTSNPNLYWYRQAAGRGLQLLFYSVGIGQISSEVPQNLSASRPQDRQFILSSKKLLLSDSGFYLCAWRVAGASTDTQYFGPGTRLTVL.

This clone was observed once. The genes are TRBV4-1 and TRBJ1-1; a possible D gene is TRBD1 (5 bases). V shed 4 bases and J shed 6 bases, with 27 bases lying between them. The V gene's germline CDR1 is MGHRA and CDR2 YSYEKL. The CDR3 runs 18 residues. For the CDR3, the DNA is TGCGCCAGCAGCCCCCTTTTCGGTCAGGGAGGGATAAGGTCTGAAGCTTTCTTT. It yields the protein CASSPLFGQGGIRSEAFF.

The CDR3 coding sequence is TGTGCCAGCAGCTTATATGGGACAGGGCCCACTGAAGCTTTCTTT. It yields the protein CASSLYGTGPTEAFF. J is TRBJ1-1 and V is TRBV7-9, with 9 bases identical to TRBD1. The ends lost 2 bases at V and 4 bases at J; junction bases unmatched: 5. This CDR3 comprises 15 residues. The germline CDR1 and CDR2 sequences are SEHNR and FQNEAQ (reference sequence).

V usage is TRBV9 and J usage is TRBJ2-2; 7 nucleotides agree with TRBD1. The junction had 8 bases not matched to a gene; V was cut back by 3 bases and J by 3 bases. The CDR3 totals 16 residues. Germline lookup yields CDR1 SGDLS and CDR2 YYNGEE. CDR3 sequence (DNA): TGTGCCAGCAGCGGAGAGACAGGGCTAGACACCGGGGAGCTGTTTTTT. Translating gives CASSGETGLDTGELFF.

The chain carries TRBV7-9 and TRBJ2-3; D may be TRBD2 (6 bases). V was trimmed by 5 bases and J by 2 bases, leaving 14 bases between them. The germline gives CDR1 SEHNR, CDR2 FQNEAQ (reference sequence). The CDR3 runs 15 residues. In DNA, the CDR3 is TGTGCCAGCAGCCCGCGCTTGCGGGACACAGATACGCAGTATTTT. Its protein is CASSPRLRDTDTQYF.